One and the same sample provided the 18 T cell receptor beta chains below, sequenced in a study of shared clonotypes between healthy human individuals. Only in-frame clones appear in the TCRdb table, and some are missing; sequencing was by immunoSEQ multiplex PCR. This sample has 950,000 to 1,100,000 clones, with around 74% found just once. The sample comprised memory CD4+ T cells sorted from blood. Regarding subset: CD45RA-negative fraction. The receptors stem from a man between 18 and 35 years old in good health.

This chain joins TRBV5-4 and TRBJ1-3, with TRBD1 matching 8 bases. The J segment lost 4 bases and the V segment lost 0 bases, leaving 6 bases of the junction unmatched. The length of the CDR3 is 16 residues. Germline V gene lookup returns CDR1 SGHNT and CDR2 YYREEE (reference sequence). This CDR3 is CASSLGTGQAGNTIYF. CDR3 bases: TGTGCCAGCAGCTTGGGGACAGGGCAAGCCGGAAACACCATATATTTT.

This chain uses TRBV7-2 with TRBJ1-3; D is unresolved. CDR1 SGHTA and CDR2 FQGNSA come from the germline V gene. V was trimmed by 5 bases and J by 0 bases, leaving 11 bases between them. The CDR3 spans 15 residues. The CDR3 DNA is TGTGCCAGCAGCACGGACGGATACTCTGGAAACACCATATATTTT. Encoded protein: CASSTDGYSGNTIYF. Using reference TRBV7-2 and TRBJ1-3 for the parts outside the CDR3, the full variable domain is GAGVSQSPSNKVTEKGKDVELRCDPISGHTALYWYRQSLGQGLEFLIYFQGNSAPDKSGLPSDRFSAERTGGSVSTLTIQRTQQEDSAVYLCASSTDGYSGNTIYFGEGSWLTVV.

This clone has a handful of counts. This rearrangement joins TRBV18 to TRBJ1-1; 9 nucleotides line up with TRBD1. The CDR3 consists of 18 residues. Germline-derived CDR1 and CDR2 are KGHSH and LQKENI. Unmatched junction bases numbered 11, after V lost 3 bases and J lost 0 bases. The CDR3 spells CASSPPTGQGRMNTEAFF. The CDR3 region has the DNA TGTGCCAGCTCACCCCCCACCGGACAGGGGCGGATGAACACTGAAGCTTTCTTT. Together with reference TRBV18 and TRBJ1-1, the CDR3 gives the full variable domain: NAGVMQNPRHLVRRRGQEARLRCSPMKGHSHVYWYRQLPEEGLKFMVYLQKENIIDESGMPKERFSAEFPKEGPSILRIQQVVRGDSAAYFCASSPPTGQGRMNTEAFFGQGTRLTVV.

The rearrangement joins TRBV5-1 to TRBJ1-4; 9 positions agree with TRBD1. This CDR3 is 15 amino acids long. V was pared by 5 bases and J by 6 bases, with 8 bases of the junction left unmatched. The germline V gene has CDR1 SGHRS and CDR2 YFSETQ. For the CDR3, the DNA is TGCGCCAGCAGATTAACAGGGGGCTACGATGAAAAACTGTTTTTT. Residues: CASRLTGGYDEKLFF. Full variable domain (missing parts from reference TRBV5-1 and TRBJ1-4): KAGVTQTPRYLIKTRGQQVTLSCSPISGHRSVSWYQQTPGQGLQFLFEYFSETQRNKGNFPGRFSGRQFSNSRSEMNVSTLELGDSALYLCASRLTGGYDEKLFFGSGTQLSVL.

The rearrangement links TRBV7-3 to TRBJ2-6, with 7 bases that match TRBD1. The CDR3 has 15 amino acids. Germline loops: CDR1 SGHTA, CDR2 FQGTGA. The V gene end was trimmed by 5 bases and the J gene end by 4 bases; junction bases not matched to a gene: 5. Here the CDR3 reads CASSPDRAGANVLTF. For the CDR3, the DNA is TGTGCCAGCAGCCCAGACAGGGCAGGGGCCAACGTCCTGACTTTC.

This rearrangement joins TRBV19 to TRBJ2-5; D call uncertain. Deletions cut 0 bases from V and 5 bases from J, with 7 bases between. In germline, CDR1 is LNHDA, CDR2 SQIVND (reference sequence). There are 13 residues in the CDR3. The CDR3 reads CASSIDLRETQYF. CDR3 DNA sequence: TGTGCCAGTAGTATAGATCTGAGGGAGACCCAGTACTTC.

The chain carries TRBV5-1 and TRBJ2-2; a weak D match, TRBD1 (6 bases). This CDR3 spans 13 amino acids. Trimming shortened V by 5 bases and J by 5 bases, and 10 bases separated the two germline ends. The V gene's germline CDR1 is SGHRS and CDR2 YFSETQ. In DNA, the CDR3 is TGCGCCAGCAGAACAGGGTTTACCGGGGAGCTGTTTTTT. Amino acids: CASRTGFTGELFF.

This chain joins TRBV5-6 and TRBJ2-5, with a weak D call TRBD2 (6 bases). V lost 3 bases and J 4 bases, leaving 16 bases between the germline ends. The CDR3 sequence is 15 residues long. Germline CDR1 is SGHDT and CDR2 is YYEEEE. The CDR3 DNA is TGTGCCAGCAGCTGGAACATGCGGGGTACAGAGACCCAGTACTTC. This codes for CASSWNMRGTETQYF.

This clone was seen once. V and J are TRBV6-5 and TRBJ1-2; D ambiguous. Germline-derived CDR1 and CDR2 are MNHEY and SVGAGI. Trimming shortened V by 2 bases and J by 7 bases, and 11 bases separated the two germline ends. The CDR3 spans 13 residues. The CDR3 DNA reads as TGTGCCAGCAGTTACCCGCAAGGAGGTGGCTACACCTTC. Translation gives CASSYPQGGGYTF.

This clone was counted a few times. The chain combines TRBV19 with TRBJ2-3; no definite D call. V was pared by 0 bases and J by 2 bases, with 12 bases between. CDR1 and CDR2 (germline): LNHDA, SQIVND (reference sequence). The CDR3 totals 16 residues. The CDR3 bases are TGTGCCAGTAGTATAGATTATCAGCCTCACACAGATACGCAGTATTTT. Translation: CASSIDYQPHTDTQYF. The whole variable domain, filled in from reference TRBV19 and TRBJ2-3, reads DGGITQSPKYLFRKEGQNVTLSCEQNLNHDAMYWYRQDPGQGLRLIYYSQIVNDFQKGDIAEGYSVSREKKESFPLTVTSAQKNPTAFYLCASSIDYQPHTDTQYFGPGTRLTVL.

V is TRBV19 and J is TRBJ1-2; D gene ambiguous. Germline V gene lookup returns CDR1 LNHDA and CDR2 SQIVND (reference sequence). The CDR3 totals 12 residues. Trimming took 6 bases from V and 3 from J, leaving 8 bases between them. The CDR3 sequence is CASRRSDYGYTF. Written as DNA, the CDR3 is TGTGCCAGTAGGAGGTCGGACTATGGCTACACCTTC.

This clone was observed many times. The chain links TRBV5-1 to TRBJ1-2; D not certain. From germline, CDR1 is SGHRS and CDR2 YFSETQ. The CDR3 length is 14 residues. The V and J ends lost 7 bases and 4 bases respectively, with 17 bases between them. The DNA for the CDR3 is TGCGCCAGCGGTGCAGAGGTACCCTTCTATGGCTACACCTTC. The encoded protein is CASGAEVPFYGYTF.

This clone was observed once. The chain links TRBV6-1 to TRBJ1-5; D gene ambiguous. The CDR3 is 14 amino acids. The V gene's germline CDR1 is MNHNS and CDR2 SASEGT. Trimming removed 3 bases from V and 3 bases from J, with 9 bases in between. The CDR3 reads CASSDRTLNQPQHF. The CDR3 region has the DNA TGTGCCAGCAGTGACAGGACCCTCAATCAGCCCCAGCATTTT.

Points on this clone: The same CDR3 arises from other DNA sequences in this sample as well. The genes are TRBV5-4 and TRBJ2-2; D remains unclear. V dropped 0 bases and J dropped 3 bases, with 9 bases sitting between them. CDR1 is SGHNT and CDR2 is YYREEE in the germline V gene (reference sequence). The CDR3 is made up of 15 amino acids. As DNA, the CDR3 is TGTGCCAGCAGCTTGGTGGGCCGAGACACCGGGGAGCTGTTTTTT. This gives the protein CASSLVGRDTGELFF.

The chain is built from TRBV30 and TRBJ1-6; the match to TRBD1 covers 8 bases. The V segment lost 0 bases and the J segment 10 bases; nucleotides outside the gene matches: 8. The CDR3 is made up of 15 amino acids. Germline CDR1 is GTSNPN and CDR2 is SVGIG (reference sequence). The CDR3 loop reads CAWSVSGRGRSPLHF. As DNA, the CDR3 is TGTGCCTGGAGTGTATCGGGCAGGGGGCGGTCACCCCTCCACTTT. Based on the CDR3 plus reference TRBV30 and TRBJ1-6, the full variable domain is SQTIHQWPATLVQPVGSPLSLECTVEGTSNPNLYWYRQAAGRGLQLLFYSVGIGQISSEVPQNLSASRPQDRQFILSSKKLLLSDSGFYLCAWSVSGRGRSPLHFGNGTRLTVT.

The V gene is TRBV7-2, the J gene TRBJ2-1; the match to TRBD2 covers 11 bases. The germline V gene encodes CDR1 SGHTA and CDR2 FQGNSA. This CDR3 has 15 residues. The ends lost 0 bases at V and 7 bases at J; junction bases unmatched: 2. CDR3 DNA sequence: TGTGCCAGCAGCTTAGCAGGGACTAGCGGAAATGAGCAGTTCTTC. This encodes CASSLAGTSGNEQFF.

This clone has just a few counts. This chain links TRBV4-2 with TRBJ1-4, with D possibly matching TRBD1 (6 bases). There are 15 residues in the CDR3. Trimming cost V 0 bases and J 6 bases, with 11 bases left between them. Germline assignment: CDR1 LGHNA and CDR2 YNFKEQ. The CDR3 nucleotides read TGTGCCAGCAGCCAAGAGGACAGTTCCTATGAAAAACTGTTTTTT. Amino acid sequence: CASSQEDSSYEKLFF.

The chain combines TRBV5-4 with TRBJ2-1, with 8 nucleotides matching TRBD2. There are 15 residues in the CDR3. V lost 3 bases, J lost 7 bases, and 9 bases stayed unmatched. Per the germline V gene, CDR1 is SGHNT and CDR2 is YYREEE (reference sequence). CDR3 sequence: CASSYLAGVLNEQFF. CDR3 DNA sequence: TGTGCCAGCAGCTATCTAGCGGGTGTTTTGAATGAGCAGTTCTTC.